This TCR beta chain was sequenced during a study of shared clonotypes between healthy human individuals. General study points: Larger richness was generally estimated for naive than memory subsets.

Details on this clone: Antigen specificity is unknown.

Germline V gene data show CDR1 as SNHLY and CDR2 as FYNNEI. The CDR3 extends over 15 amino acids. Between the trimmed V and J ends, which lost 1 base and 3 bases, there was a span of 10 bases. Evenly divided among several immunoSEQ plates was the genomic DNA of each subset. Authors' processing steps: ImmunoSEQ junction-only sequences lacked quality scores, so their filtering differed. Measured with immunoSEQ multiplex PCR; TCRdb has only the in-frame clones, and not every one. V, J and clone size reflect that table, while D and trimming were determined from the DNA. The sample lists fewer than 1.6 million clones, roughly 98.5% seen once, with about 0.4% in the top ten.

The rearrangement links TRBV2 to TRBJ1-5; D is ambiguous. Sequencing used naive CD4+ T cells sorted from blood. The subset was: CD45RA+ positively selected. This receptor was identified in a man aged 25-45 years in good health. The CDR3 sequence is CASSEVWQDNQPQHF. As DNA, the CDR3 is TGTGCCAGCAGTGAAGTGTGGCAGGACAATCAGCCCCAGCATTTT.